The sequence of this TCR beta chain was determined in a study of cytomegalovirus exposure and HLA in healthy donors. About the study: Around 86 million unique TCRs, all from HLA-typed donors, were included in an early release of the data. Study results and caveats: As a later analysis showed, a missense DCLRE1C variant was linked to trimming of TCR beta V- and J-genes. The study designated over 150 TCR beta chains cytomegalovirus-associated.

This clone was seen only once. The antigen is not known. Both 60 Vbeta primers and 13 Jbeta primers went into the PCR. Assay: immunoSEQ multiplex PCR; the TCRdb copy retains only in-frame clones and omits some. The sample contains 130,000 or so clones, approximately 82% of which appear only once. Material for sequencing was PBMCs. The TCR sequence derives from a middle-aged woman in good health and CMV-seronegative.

The CDR3: CASSSQELNGYTF. In nucleotides, the CDR3 is TGTGCCAGCAGCTCACAGGAGTTAAATGGCTACACCTTC. The V gene is TRBV5-6, the J gene TRBJ1-2; weak D call: TRBD1 (5 bases). Trimming took 3 bases from V and 6 from J, leaving 12 bases between them. The CDR3 is made up of 13 amino acids. CDR1 is SGHDT and CDR2 is YYEEEE in the germline V gene.